The clone carrying this T cell receptor (beta chain) was found a few times. The germline gene is not matched at one end of the junction; a read error may be the cause. This specimen comes from a study of blood T cell repertoires in COVID-19. Only in-frame clones appear in the TCRdb table, and some are missing; sequencing was by immunoSEQ multiplex PCR. Altogether about 400,000 clones are present, 70% to 90% being singletons, with the ten largest covering around 7.5%. The CDR3 runs 16 residues. CDR1 is MNHNS, CDR2 SASEGT, per germline. The sequence was collected from a woman aged 55-69 years with COVID-19, enrolled during active disease. The V and J genes are TRBV6-1 and TRBJ1-6; D gene unclear. Source material: peripheral blood. CDR3 region: CASSEALSAYNSPLHF. CDR3 sequence (DNA): TGTGCCAGCAGTGAAGCGCTGTCCGCCTACAATTCACCCCTCCACTTT.